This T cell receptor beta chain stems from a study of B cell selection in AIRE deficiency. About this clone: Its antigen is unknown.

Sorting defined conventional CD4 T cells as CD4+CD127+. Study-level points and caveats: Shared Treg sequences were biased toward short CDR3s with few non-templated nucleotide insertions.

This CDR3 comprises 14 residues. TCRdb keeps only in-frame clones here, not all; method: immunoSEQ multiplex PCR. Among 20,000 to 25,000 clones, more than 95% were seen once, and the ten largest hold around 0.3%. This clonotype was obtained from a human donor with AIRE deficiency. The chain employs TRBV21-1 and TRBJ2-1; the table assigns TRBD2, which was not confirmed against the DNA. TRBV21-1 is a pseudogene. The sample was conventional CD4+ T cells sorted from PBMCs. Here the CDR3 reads CASSNAGKYNEQFF. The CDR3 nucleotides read TGTGCCAGCTCAAATGCGGGGAAATACAATGAGCAGTTCTTC.